These 28 T cell receptor beta chains were all obtained from the same sample, sequenced in a study of control samples from healthy donors and cancer patients. Assay used: immunoSEQ multiplex PCR; TCRdb lists only in-frame clones, some missing. The sample contains fewer than 70,000 clones, about 80% of which appear only once. The source material was PBMCs. Source of these receptors: a woman in her 50s with lung cancer.

This chain links TRBV10-3 with TRBJ1-1, with D unclear. The CDR3 is 13 residues long. CDR1 is ENHRY and CDR2 is SYGVKD in the germline V gene. Trimming shortened V by 3 bases and J by 1 base, and 6 bases separated the two germline ends. CDR3 protein: CAISEQQNTEAFF. The CDR3 region has the DNA TGTGCCATCAGTGAACAGCAGAACACTGAAGCTTTCTTT.

This sequence joins TRBV28 and TRBJ2-7; TRBD1 matches at 8 bases. Unmatched junction bases numbered 0, after V lost 5 bases and J lost 3 bases. Per germline, CDR1 MDHEN and CDR2 SYDVKM. The CDR3 is 12 amino acids. CDR3 protein: CASSTGGYEQYF. CDR3 coding DNA: TGTGCCAGCAGTACAGGGGGCTACGAGCAGTACTTC. Full variable domain (outside the CDR3, taken from reference TRBV28 and TRBJ2-7): DVKVTQSSRYLVKRTGEKVFLECVQDMDHENMFWYRQDPGLGLRLIYFSYDVKMKEKGDIPEGYSVSREKKERFSLILESASTNQTSMYLCASSTGGYEQYFGPGTRLTVT.

The chain carries TRBV28 and TRBJ2-3; 8 bases agree with TRBD2. The CDR3 totals 15 residues. CDR1 is MDHEN, CDR2 SYDVKM, per germline. J was trimmed by 6 bases and V by 5 bases; bases with no gene match: 10. The DNA for the CDR3 is TGTGCCAGCAGTCCTGTCGAGCGGGGGACGGATACGCAGTATTTT. Its translation is CASSPVERGTDTQYF.

J is TRBJ2-3 and V is TRBV14; D perhaps matches TRBD1 (5 bases). The CDR3 length is 13 residues. Germline lookup yields CDR1 SGHDN and CDR2 FVKESK. The V end was cut by 1 base, the J end by 3 bases, with 5 bases between. CDR3 region: CASSQGQTDTQYF. CDR3 DNA sequence: TGTGCCAGCAGCCAAGGACAGACAGATACGCAGTATTTT. Full variable domain (rest looked up from reference TRBV14 and TRBJ2-3): EAGVTQFPSHSVIEKGQTVTLRCDPISGHDNLYWYRRVMGKEIKFLLHFVKESKQDESGMPNNRFLAERTGGTYSTLKVQPAELEDSGVYFCASSQGQTDTQYFGPGTRLTVL.

The table lists this clone with a few counts. The chain links TRBV7-3 to TRBJ2-6; D is undetermined. CDR3 size: 15 residues. V lost 3 bases, J lost 1 base, and 7 bases lay in between. Germline V gives CDR1 SGHTA, CDR2 FQGTGA. The CDR3 bases are TGTGCCAGCAGCTTCGAGCCATCTGGGGCCAACGTCCTGACTTTC. Translated, it gives CASSFEPSGANVLTF.

V usage is TRBV12-5 and J usage is TRBJ1-6; D not resolved. The length of the CDR3 is 14 residues. V lost 6 bases and J 5 bases, leaving 11 bases between the germline ends. From germline, CDR1 is LGHNT and CDR2 FRNRAP. The CDR3 region is CASGLGSDNSPLHF. The CDR3 DNA sequence: TGTGCTAGTGGCTTAGGTTCGGATAATTCACCCCTCCACTTT. Full variable domain (rest looked up from reference TRBV12-5 and TRBJ1-6): DARVTQTPRHKVTEMGQEVTMRCQPILGHNTVFWYRQTMMQGLELLAYFRNRAPLDDSGMPKDRFSAEMPDATLATLKIQPSEPRDSAVYFCASGLGSDNSPLHFGNGTRLTVT.

This clone came up once. The rearrangement uses TRBV4-3 and TRBJ1-2; 7 bases map to TRBD1. The CDR3 spans 15 residues. Trimming removed 1 base from V and 6 bases from J; junction bases left unmatched: 8. Germline-derived CDR1 and CDR2 are LGHNA and YSLEER. CDR3 residues: CASSQGRTGIHGYTF. The CDR3 bases are TGCGCCAGCAGCCAAGGCAGGACAGGTATACATGGCTACACCTTC.

V is TRBV30 and J is TRBJ2-1, with 7 bases lining up with TRBD1. The J segment lost 3 bases and the V segment lost 4 bases, leaving 6 bases of the junction unmatched. Germline V gene lookup returns CDR1 GTSNPN and CDR2 SVGIG (reference sequence). The CDR3 runs to 14 residues. The CDR3 DNA follows: TGTGCCTGGACCCCGGGACAGTACTACAATGAGCAGTTCTTC. Residues: CAWTPGQYYNEQFF.

The chain combines TRBV21-1 with TRBJ2-2; the table's D gene call, TRBD2, was not cross checked with the DNA. TRBV21-1 is a pseudogene. The CDR3 is 15 amino acids. The CDR3 DNA sequence: TGTGCCAGCAGCAAAGCGTACTTAATGACCGGGGAGCTGTTTTTT. It is translated as CASSKAYLMTGELFF.

The chain employs TRBV27 and TRBJ1-1; no firm D call. V lost 3 bases and J lost 3, with 11 bases in between. The CDR3 extends over 14 amino acids. CDR1 is MNHEY, CDR2 SMNVEV, per germline (reference sequence). The CDR3 sequence is CASSLVHRDTEAFF. The CDR3 DNA reads as TGTGCCAGCAGTTTGGTTCATAGGGACACTGAAGCTTTCTTT.

The chain employs TRBV6-5 and TRBJ2-2, with 7 bases lining up with TRBD2. The J segment lost 6 bases and the V segment lost 6 bases, leaving 10 bases of the junction unmatched. This CDR3 has 15 amino acids. Germline values: CDR1 MNHEY, CDR2 SVGAGI. CDR3 in DNA: TGTGCCAGCAGCCCCGACGGGGGGTTGGCCGGGGAGCTGTTTTTT. This translates into CASSPDGGLAGELFF.

This chain uses TRBV30 with TRBJ1-2, with D possibly being TRBD1 (5 bases). With 1 base removed from V and 6 bases from J, the gap between germline ends came to 21 bases. CDR3 length: 16 residues. Germline CDR1 and CDR2: GTSNPN and SVGIG (reference sequence). The CDR3 region is CAWSGGGARPYDGYTF. DNA of the CDR3: TGTGCCTGGAGTGGCGGAGGGGCGCGCCCCTATGATGGCTACACCTTC.

V gene TRBV19 combines with J gene TRBJ1-2; the D is unclear. The CDR3 contains 13 residues. V dropped 6 bases and J dropped 7 bases, with 15 bases sitting between them. Looked up from germline, CDR1 is LNHDA and CDR2 is SQIVND (reference sequence). CDR3 sequence reads: CASSPRSEAGYTF. In DNA form, the CDR3 reads TGTGCCAGTAGCCCACGGTCGGAAGCTGGCTACACCTTC. Full variable domain (outside the CDR3, taken from reference TRBV19 and TRBJ1-2): DGGITQSPKYLFRKEGQNVTLSCEQNLNHDAMYWYRQDPGQGLRLIYYSQIVNDFQKGDIAEGYSVSREKKESFPLTVTSAQKNPTAFYLCASSPRSEAGYTFGSGTRLTVV.

V and J are TRBV6-1 and TRBJ1-5; D is ambiguous. The CDR3 sequence is 12 residues long. V was trimmed by 3 bases and J by 4 bases, leaving 4 bases between them. Germline V lookup: CDR1 MNHNS, CDR2 SASEGT. CDR3 sequence (DNA): TGTGCCAGCAGTGACAGGAATCAGCCCCAGCATTTT. This encodes CASSDRNQPQHF.

This clone has only one observation. The chain recombines TRBV5-5 with TRBJ2-2; D gene uncertain. From germline, CDR1 is SGHKS and CDR2 YYEKEE (reference sequence). The V end was cut by 4 bases, the J end by 6 bases, with 13 bases between. This CDR3 region has 14 residues. The DNA for the CDR3 is TGTGCCAGCAGCCTAGGATACGGCGCCGGGGAGCTGTTTTTT. It is translated as CASSLGYGAGELFF.

The gene calls are TRBV19 and TRBJ1-1; 8 bases fit TRBD1. Germline loops: CDR1 LNHDA, CDR2 SQIVND (reference sequence). CDR3 length: 16 residues. Germline trimming cut 4 bases from V and 6 bases from J; bases unmatched to any gene: 13. DNA for the CDR3: TGTGCCAGTAGTAGAATCTTCGGACAGGGTGGATCTGAAGCTTTCTTT. It encodes CASSRIFGQGGSEAFF.

The chain links TRBV19 to TRBJ1-2, with D unresolved. Germline V gene lookup returns CDR1 LNHDA and CDR2 SQIVND (reference sequence). V lost 4 bases to trimming and J lost 4 bases, with 10 bases between them. CDR3 length equals 13 residues. The CDR3 loop is CASSKREIYGYTF. The CDR3, as DNA: TGTGCCAGTAGTAAAAGGGAAATCTATGGCTACACCTTC.

The CDR3 region has the DNA TGTGCCAGTAGTAGTGAAGAGCCGGAGACAGGGGACTACACCTTC. Its protein product is CASSSEEPETGDYTF. V is TRBV19 and J is TRBJ1-2, with 8 bases identical to TRBD1. The CDR3 has 15 amino acids. The V gene end was trimmed by 4 bases and the J gene end by 10 bases; junction bases not matched to a gene: 14. Germline V gene sequence: CDR1 LNHDA, CDR2 SQIVND (reference sequence).

This chain connects TRBV28 to TRBJ2-7, with D tentatively TRBD1 or TRBD2 (5 bases each). The CDR3 is made up of 13 amino acids. V shed 7 bases and J shed 0 bases, with 10 bases lying between them. Germline V gene lookup returns CDR1 MDHEN and CDR2 SYDVKM. The CDR3 region is CASIEGSSYEQYF. CDR3 nucleotides: TGTGCCAGCATAGAGGGGAGCTCCTACGAGCAGTACTTC.

The chain couples TRBV9 to TRBJ2-7, with D perhaps TRBD2 (6 bases). Trimming took off 0 bases at V and 6 bases at J, with 10 bases between the two ends. The germline V gene encodes CDR1 SGDLS and CDR2 YYNGEE. There are 13 residues in the CDR3. CDR3 in DNA: TGTGCCAGCAGCGTAGCCTTGGGGGGCGAGCAGTACTTC. It specifies CASSVALGGEQYF.

This rearrangement joins TRBV19 to TRBJ1-2; 10 nucleotides line up with TRBD1. The CDR3 totals 16 residues. V lost 7 bases and J lost 4; bases outside the gene matches: 12. Per the germline V gene, CDR1 is LNHDA and CDR2 is SQIVND (reference sequence). The CDR3 DNA follows: TGTGCCAGTACAATAAGCGGGGGACAGGGGACCTATGGCTACACCTTC. Its protein product is CASTISGGQGTYGYTF. The whole variable domain, remainder taken from reference TRBV19 and TRBJ1-2, is DGGITQSPKYLFRKEGQNVTLSCEQNLNHDAMYWYRQDPGQGLRLIYYSQIVNDFQKGDIAEGYSVSREKKESFPLTVTSAQKNPTAFYLCASTISGGQGTYGYTFGSGTRLTVV.

The CDR3 DNA sequence: TGCGCCAGCAGTGAGGGAAGGAGCAATCAGCCCCAGCATTTT. Protein: CASSEGRSNQPQHF. The chain recombines TRBV5-1 with TRBJ1-5; D uncertain. Per germline, CDR1 SGHRS and CDR2 YFSETQ. Trimming removed 5 bases at V and 1 base at J, with 10 bases between. The CDR3 spans 14 residues. Together with reference TRBV5-1 and TRBJ1-5, the CDR3 gives the full variable domain: KAGVTQTPRYLIKTRGQQVTLSCSPISGHRSVSWYQQTPGQGLQFLFEYFSETQRNKGNFPGRFSGRQFSNSRSEMNVSTLELGDSALYLCASSEGRSNQPQHFGDGTRLSIL.

The V gene is TRBV11-2, the J gene TRBJ2-2; D is ambiguous. The CDR3 has 14 amino acids. Germline CDR1 reads SGHAT; CDR2 reads FQNNGV. V lost 1 base, J lost 1 base, and 4 bases lay in between. The CDR3 coding sequence is TGTGCCAGCAGCTTAGGCCAGAACACCGGGGAGCTGTTTTTT. Protein: CASSLGQNTGELFF.

This clone occurred once. CDR3 protein: CASSVLTQDEYF. In DNA, the CDR3 is TGTGCCAGCAGCGTTCTAACGCAGGACGAATACTTC. The rearrangement joins TRBV5-5 to TRBJ2-7; D gene uncertain. The CDR3 is made up of 12 amino acids. Germline CDR1 SGHKS, CDR2 YYEKEE (reference sequence). Between the trimmed V and J ends, which lost 4 bases and 13 bases, there was a span of 18 bases.

This clone appeared a few times. The rearrangement links TRBV27 to TRBJ2-1, with 11 bases matching TRBD2. The V gene end was trimmed by 7 bases and the J gene end by 8 bases; junction bases not matched to a gene: 7. CDR3 size: 14 residues. From germline, CDR1 is MNHEY and CDR2 SMNVEV (reference sequence). DNA of the CDR3: TGTGCCAGCATTAAACTAGCGGGGGATGATGAGCAGTTCTTC. The encoded protein is CASIKLAGDDEQFF.

V gene TRBV5-8 combines with J gene TRBJ1-5; D is ambiguous. Trimming shortened V by 4 bases and J by 2 bases, and 7 bases separated the two germline ends. Germline loops: CDR1 SGHTS, CDR2 YDEGEE. CDR3 length: 13 amino acids. In DNA form, the CDR3 reads TGTGCCAGCAGCGGATGGGGCAATCAGCCCCAGCATTTT. The encoded protein is CASSGWGNQPQHF.

The CDR3 bases are TGCGCCAGCAGCTTCACCACTTCCCTTAATTCACCCCTCCACTTT. Protein product: CASSFTTSLNSPLHF. This chain joins TRBV5-1 and TRBJ1-6; D ambiguous. Trimming took off 2 bases at V and 6 bases at J, with 12 bases between the two ends. Germline V gives CDR1 SGHRS, CDR2 YFSETQ. CDR3 length: 15 residues.

V usage is TRBV5-4 and J usage is TRBJ1-1; 10 bases align to TRBD1. Germline assignment: CDR1 SGHNT and CDR2 YYREEE (reference sequence). After removal of 4 bases from V and 3 bases from J, the junction contained 9 bases not matched to a gene. The CDR3 is 16 amino acids. CDR3 loop: CASSRQGALGDTEAFF. The CDR3 bases are TGTGCCAGCAGCCGACAGGGGGCCCTCGGGGACACTGAAGCTTTCTTT.